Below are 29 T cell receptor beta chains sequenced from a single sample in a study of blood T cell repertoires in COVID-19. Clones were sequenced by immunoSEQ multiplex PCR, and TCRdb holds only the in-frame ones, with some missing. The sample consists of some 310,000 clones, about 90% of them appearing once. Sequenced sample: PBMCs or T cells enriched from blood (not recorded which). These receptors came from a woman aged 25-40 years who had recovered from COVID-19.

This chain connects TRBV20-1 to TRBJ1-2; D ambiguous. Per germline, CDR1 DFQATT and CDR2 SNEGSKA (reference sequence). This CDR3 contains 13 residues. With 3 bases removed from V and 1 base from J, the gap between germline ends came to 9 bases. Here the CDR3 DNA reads TGCAGTGCTAGTGATCCAGTTAACTATGGCTACACCTTC. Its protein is CSASDPVNYGYTF.

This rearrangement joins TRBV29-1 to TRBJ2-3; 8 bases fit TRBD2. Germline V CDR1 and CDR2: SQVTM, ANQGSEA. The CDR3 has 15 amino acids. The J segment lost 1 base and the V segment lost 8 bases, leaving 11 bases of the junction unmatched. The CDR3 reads CSPLSAGGGTDTQYF. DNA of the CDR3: TGCAGCCCCCTGAGTGCGGGAGGTGGCACAGATACGCAGTATTTT.

CDR3 nucleotide sequence: TGTGCCTGGAGTGATGGGACATTGGCTCACACCTTC. This translates into CAWSDGTLAHTF. J is TRBJ1-2 and V is TRBV30, with a possible D match to TRBD1 (6 bases). The CDR3 length is 12 residues. Germline lookup yields CDR1 GTSNPN and CDR2 SVGIG (reference sequence). V was pared by 1 base and J by 12 bases, with 15 bases between.

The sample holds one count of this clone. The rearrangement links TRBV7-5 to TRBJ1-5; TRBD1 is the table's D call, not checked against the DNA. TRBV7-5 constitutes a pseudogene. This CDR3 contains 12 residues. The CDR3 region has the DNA TGTGCCAGAAGCGTCAGGGTTCAGCCCCAGCATTTT. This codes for CARSVRVQPQHF.

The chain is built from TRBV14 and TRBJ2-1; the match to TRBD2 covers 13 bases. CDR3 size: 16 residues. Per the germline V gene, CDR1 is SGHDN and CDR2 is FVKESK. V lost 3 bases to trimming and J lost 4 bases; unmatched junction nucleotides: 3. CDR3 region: CASSQGTSGVYNEQFF. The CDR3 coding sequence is TGTGCCAGCAGCCAGGGGACTAGCGGGGTTTACAATGAGCAGTTCTTC.

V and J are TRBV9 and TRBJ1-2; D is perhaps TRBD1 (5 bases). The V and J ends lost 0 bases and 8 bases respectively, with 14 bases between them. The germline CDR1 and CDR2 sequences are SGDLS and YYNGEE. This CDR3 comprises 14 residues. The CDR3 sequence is CASSVGPGTGGYTF. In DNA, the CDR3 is TGTGCCAGCAGCGTAGGTCCAGGGACTGGAGGCTACACCTTC. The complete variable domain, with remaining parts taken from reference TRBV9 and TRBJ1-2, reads DSGVTQTPKHLITATGQRVTLRCSPRSGDLSVYWYQQSLDQGLQFLIQYYNGEERAKGNILERFSAQQFPDLHSELNLSSLELGDSALYFCASSVGPGTGGYTFGSGTRLTVV.

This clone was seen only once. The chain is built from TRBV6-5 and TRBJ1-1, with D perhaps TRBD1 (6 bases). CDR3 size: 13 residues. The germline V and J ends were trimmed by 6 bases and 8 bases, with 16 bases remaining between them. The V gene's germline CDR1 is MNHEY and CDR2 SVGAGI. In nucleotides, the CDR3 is TGTGCCAGCAGCACCTCGATCAGGGGAGAAGCTTTCTTT. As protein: CASSTSIRGEAFF.

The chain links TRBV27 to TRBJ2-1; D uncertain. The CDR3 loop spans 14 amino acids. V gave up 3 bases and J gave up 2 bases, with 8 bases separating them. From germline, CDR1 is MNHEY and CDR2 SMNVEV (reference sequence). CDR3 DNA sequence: TGTGCCAGCAGTTTGGCCAGAACCTACAATGAGCAGTTCTTC. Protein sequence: CASSLARTYNEQFF.

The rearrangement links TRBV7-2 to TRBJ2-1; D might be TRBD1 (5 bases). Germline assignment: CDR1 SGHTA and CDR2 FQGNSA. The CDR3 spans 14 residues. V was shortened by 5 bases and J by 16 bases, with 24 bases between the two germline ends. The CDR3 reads CASSTGPPSGPFFF. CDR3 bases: TGTGCCAGCAGCACAGGCCCGCCCTCAGGCCCCTTCTTCTTC.

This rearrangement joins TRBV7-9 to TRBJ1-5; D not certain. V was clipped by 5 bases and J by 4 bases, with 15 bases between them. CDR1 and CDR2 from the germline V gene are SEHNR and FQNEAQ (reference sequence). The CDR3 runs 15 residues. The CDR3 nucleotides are TGTGCCAGCAGCAAGGGAGGCCAGCAGAATCAGCCCCAGCATTTT. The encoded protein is CASSKGGQQNQPQHF.

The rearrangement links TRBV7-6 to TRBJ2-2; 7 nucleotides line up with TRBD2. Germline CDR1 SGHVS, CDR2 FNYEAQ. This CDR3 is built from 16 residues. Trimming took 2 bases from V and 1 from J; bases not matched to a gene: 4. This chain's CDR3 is CASSLFGGRNTGELFF. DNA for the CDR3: TGTGCCAGCAGCTTATTCGGCGGGAGGAACACCGGGGAGCTGTTTTTT.

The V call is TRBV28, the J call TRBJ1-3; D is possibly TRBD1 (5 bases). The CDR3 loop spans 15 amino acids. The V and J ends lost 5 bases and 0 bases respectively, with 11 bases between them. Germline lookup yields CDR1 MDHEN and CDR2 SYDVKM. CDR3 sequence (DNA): TGTGCCAGCAGTGCGGGACGAAGCTCTGGAAACACCATATATTTT. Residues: CASSAGRSSGNTIYF.

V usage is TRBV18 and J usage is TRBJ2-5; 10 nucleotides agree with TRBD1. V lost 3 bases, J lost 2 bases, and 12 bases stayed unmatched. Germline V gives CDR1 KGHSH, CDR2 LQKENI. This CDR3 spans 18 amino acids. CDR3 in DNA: TGTGCCAGCTCACCCCCTCTTCCGGGACAGGGGTATCAAGAGACCCAGTACTTC. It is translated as CASSPPLPGQGYQETQYF.

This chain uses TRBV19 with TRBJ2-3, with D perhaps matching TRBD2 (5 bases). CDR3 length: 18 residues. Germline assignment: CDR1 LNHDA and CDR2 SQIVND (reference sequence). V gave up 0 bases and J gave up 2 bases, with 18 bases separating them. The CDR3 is CASSIDRWAGTDTDTQYF. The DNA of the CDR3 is TGTGCCAGTAGTATAGATCGGTGGGCGGGCACTGACACAGATACGCAGTATTTT.

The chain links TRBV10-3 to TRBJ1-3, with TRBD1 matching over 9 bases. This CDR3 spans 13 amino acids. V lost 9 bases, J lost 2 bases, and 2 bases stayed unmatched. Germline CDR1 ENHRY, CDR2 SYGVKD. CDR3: CAIRDRAGNTIYF. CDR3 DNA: TGTGCCATTAGGGACAGGGCTGGAAACACCATATATTTT.

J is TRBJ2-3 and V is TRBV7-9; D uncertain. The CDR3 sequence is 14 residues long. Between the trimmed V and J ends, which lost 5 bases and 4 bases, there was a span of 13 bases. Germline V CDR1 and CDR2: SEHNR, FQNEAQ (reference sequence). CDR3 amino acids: CASSDPARADTQYF. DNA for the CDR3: TGTGCCAGCAGCGACCCGGCCCGGGCAGATACGCAGTATTTT.

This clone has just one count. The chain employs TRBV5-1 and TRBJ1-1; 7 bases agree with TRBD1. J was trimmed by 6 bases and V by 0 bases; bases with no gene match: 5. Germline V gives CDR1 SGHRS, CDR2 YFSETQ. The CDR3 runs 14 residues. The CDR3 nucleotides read TGCGCCAGCAGCTTGGAGGGGGCGGGTTCTGAAGCTTTCTTT. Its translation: CASSLEGAGSEAFF.

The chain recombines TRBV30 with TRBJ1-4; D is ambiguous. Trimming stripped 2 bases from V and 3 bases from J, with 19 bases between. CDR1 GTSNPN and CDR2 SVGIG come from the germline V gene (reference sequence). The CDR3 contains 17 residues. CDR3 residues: CAWSPSRIDGANEKLFF. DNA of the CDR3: TGTGCCTGGAGTCCATCCCGGATAGACGGAGCTAATGAAAAACTGTTTTTT.

The CDR3 DNA reads as TGCGCCAGCAGCCTTCGACAGAACACTGAAGCTTTCTTT. The encoded protein is CASSLRQNTEAFF. The rearrangement uses TRBV4-3 and TRBJ1-1; no definite D call. This CDR3 region has 13 residues. V lost 4 bases, J lost 1 base, and 7 bases lay in between. The germline CDR1 and CDR2 sequences are LGHNA and YSLEER.

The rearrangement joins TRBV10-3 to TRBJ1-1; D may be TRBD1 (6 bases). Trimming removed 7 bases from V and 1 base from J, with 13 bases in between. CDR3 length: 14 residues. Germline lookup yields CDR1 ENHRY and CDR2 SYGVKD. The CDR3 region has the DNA TGTGCCATCATGGACGGACAGAAGAACACTGAAGCTTTCTTT. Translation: CAIMDGQKNTEAFF.

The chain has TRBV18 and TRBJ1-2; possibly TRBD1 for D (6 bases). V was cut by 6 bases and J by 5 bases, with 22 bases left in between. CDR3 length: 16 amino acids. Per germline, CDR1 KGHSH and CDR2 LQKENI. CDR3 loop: CASSFLRTRGAYGYTF. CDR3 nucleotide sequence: TGTGCCAGCTCCTTCCTGAGGACTCGGGGGGCGTATGGCTACACCTTC.

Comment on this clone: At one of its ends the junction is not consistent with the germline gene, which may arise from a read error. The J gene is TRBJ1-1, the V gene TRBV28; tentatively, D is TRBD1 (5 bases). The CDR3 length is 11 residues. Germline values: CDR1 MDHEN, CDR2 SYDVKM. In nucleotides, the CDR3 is TGTGCCAGCAGTTTAACCCCGGACATAAAATTT. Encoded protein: CASSLTPDIKF.

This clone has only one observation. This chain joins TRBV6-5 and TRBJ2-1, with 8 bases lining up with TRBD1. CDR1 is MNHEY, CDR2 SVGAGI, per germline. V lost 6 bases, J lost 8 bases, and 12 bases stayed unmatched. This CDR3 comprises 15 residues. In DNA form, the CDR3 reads TGTGCCAGCAGCTCCTACAGGGGGGCATACGATGAGCAGTTCTTC. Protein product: CASSSYRGAYDEQFF.

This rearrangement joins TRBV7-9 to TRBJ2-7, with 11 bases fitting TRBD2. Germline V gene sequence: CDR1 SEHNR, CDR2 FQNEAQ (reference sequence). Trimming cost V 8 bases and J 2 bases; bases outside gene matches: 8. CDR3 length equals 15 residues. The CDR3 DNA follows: TGTGCCAGCGACGAGACTAGCGGGAAGACCTACGAGCAGTACTTC. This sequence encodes CASDETSGKTYEQYF. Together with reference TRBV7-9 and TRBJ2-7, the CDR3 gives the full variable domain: DTGVSQNPRHKITKRGQNVTFRCDPISEHNRLYWYRQTLGQGPEFLTYFQNEAQLEKSRLLSDRFSAERPKGSFSTLEIQRTEQGDSAMYLCASDETSGKTYEQYFGPGTRLTVT.

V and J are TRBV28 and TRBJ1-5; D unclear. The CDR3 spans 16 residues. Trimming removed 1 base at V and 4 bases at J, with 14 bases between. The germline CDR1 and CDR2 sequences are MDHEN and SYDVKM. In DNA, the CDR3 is TGTGCCAGCAGTTTATCGGGTGGACTCATAAATCAGCCCCAGCATTTT. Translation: CASSLSGGLINQPQHF.

CDR3 in amino acids: CASSSLAGNGTEAFF. CDR3 bases: TGTGCCAGCAGTTCCCTCGCGGGAAATGGCACTGAAGCTTTCTTT. The chain uses TRBV7-9 and TRBJ1-1; D gene ambiguous. The V and J ends lost 6 bases and 4 bases respectively, with 18 bases between them. The CDR3 extends over 15 amino acids. Germline V gene lookup returns CDR1 SEHNR and CDR2 FQNEAQ (reference sequence). Filled out from reference TRBV7-9 and TRBJ1-1, the complete variable domain reads DTGVSQNPRHKITKRGQNVTFRCDPISEHNRLYWYRQTLGQGPEFLTYFQNEAQLEKSRLLSDRFSAERPKGSFSTLEIQRTEQGDSAMYLCASSSLAGNGTEAFFGQGTRLTVV.

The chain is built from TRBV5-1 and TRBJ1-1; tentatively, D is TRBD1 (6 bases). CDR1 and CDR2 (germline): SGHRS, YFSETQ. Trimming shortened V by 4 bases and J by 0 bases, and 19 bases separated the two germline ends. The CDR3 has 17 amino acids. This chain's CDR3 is CASSIITGFGMNTEAFF. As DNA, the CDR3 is TGCGCCAGCAGCATCATTACAGGGTTTGGAATGAACACTGAAGCTTTCTTT.

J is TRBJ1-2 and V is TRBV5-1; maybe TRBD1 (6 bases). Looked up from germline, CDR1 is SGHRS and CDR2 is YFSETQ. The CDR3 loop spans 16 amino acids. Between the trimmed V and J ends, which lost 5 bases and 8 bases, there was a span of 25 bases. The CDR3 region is CASSHGGDTSFRGYTF. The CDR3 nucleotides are TGCGCCAGCAGTCACGGGGGGGACACCTCCTTTCGAGGCTACACCTTC.

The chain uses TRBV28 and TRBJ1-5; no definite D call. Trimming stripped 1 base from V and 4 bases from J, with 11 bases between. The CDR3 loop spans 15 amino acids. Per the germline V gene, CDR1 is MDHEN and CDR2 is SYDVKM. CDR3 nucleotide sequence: TGTGCCAGCAGTTTATTGCCCTCCGGGAATCAGCCCCAGCATTTT. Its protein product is CASSLLPSGNQPQHF.